The 13 T cell receptor beta chains given below trace back to one sample, sequenced in a study of T cell repertoires in cytomegalovirus infection. These receptors' antigens are unknown. In TCRdb, the reads were re-called with MiXCR into one record per CDR3 protein. The table has some 800,000 distinct CDR3 sequences, around a third seen once. Specimen: cultured CD8+ T cells from PBMCs, collected from culture after CMV antigen stimulation. The receptors were gathered from a human donor in good health (CMV status not recorded). Some clones in this sample may be carry-over from other donors' samples.

This clonotype has at least ten counts. The CDR3: CASSLISGGQETQYF. In nucleotides, the CDR3 is TGTGCCAGCAGCCTCATCAGCGGGGGTCAAGAGACCCAGTACTTC. The chain has TRBV7-2 and TRBJ2-5, with TRBD2 identical over 8 bases. This CDR3 is built from 15 residues. Germline trimming cut 5 bases from V and 2 bases from J; bases unmatched to any gene: 7. The germline V gene has CDR1 SGHTA and CDR2 FQGNSA.

Regarding this clonotype: Compared with germline, one end of the junction differs, possibly owing to a read error. The chain uses TRBV18 and TRBJ2-7; 7 bases fit TRBD1. Germline-derived CDR1 and CDR2 are KGHSH and LQKENI. The CDR3 runs to 13 residues. The CDR3 here is CVSSPGTVGEQYF. The DNA of the CDR3 is TGTGTCAGCTCACCTGGGACAGTAGGGGAGCAGTACTTC.

The J gene is TRBJ2-2, the V gene TRBV9; D could derive from TRBD1 or TRBD2 (5 bases each). The germline CDR1 and CDR2 sequences are SGDLS and YYNGEE. V was cut by 4 bases and J by 6 bases, with 19 bases left in between. The CDR3 has 16 amino acids. The chain's CDR3 is CASSQWETARSGELFF. The CDR3 region has the DNA TGTGCCAGCAGCCAATGGGAGACAGCCCGATCCGGGGAGCTGTTTTTT.

This chain links TRBV28 with TRBJ2-6; D not certain. Trimming stripped 4 bases from V and 0 bases from J, with 19 bases between. Germline-derived CDR1 and CDR2 are MDHEN and SYDVKM. CDR3 length: 19 amino acids. CDR3 in DNA: TGTGCCAGCAGTTCAAGCCGAACCGACGCTCACTCTGGGGCCAACGTCCTGACTTTC. The encoded protein is CASSSSRTDAHSGANVLTF. Looking up the rest from reference TRBV28 and TRBJ2-6 gives the full variable domain: DVKVTQSSRYLVKRTGEKVFLECVQDMDHENMFWYRQDPGLGLRLIYFSYDVKMKEKGDIPEGYSVSREKKERFSLILESASTNQTSMYLCASSSSRTDAHSGANVLTFGAGSRLTVL.

Comment on this clonotype: This may arise from a read error, as a much more abundant clone is one base away. CDR3 loop: CANSFGGGTDYGYTF. CDR3 nucleotide sequence: TGTGCCAACAGCTTCGGAGGGGGGACCGACTATGGCTACACCTTC. This chain connects TRBV7-2 to TRBJ1-2, with D possibly matching TRBD1 (6 bases). CDR3 length: 15 residues. The V gene's germline CDR1 is SGHTA and CDR2 FQGNSA.

This clonotype has just a few counts. The V call is TRBV11-2, the J call TRBJ2-7, with D perhaps TRBD1 (6 bases). The V gene's germline CDR1 is SGHAT and CDR2 FQNNGV. Trimming pared 4 bases from V and 1 base from J, leaving 14 bases between. This CDR3 spans 15 amino acids. The CDR3 DNA reads TGTGCCAGCAGCTCTCTGACAGGACCGTCCTACGAGCAGTACTTC. Translation: CASSSLTGPSYEQYF. The complete variable domain, with remaining parts taken from reference TRBV11-2 and TRBJ2-7, reads EAGVAQSPRYKIIEKRQSVAFWCNPISGHATLYWYQQILGQGPKLLIQFQNNGVVDDSQLPKDRFSAERLKGVDSTLKIQPAKLEDSAVYLCASSSLTGPSYEQYFGPGTRLTVT.

This clonotype occurred a few times. CDR3 nucleotides: TGTGCCAGCAGTCCTCGGACAGGGGGGCAAGTGAAAGATACGCAGTATTTT. This sequence encodes CASSPRTGGQVKDTQYF. The J gene is TRBJ2-3, the V gene TRBV6-2 or TRBV6-3, with 10 bases aligning to TRBD1. J was trimmed by 5 bases and V by 5 bases; bases with no gene match: 13. The CDR3 covers 17 residues. Germline lookup yields CDR1 MNHEY and CDR2 SVGEGT.

The gene calls are TRBV6-8 and TRBJ2-6; D possibly corresponds to TRBD1 (7 bases). The CDR3 has 19 residues. Trimming removed 5 bases from V and 0 bases from J, with 20 bases in between. Germline CDR1 MNHGY, CDR2 SAAAGT. The CDR3 spells CASSPTGEVSFSGANVLTF. The CDR3 DNA follows: TGTGCCAGCAGTCCTACAGGGGAGGTTTCTTTCTCTGGGGCCAACGTCCTGACTTTC.

The chain has TRBV28 and TRBJ2-3; 11 positions agree with TRBD1. After removal of 2 bases from V and 8 bases from J, the junction contained 6 bases not matched to a gene. This CDR3 is built from 15 residues. Germline assignment: CDR1 MDHEN and CDR2 SYDVKM. The CDR3 coding sequence is TGTGCCAGCAGTTTAAGCGGGACAGGGGGTTTTACGCAGTATTTT. It is translated as CASSLSGTGGFTQYF.

This clonotype was seen only a few times. The chain combines TRBV10-2 with TRBJ2-4; a weak D match, TRBD2 (6 bases). Trimming removed 4 bases at V and 6 bases at J, with 16 bases between. The CDR3 extends over 15 amino acids. Germline V lookup: CDR1 WSHSY, CDR2 SAAADI. CDR3: CASSVPTRRGNIQYF. The CDR3 region has the DNA TGCGCCAGCAGTGTCCCGACTAGGAGGGGAAACATTCAGTACTTC.

At least ten counts were recorded for this clonotype. The chain recombines TRBV7-2 with TRBJ1-2; D may be TRBD1 (5 bases). V lost 1 base and J lost 3, with 12 bases in between. The CDR3 consists of 15 residues. CDR1 SGHTA and CDR2 FQGNSA come from the germline V gene. Here the CDR3 reads CASSLGGVSDYGYTF. CDR3 DNA: TGTGCCAGCAGCTTAGGAGGGGTGTCGGACTATGGCTACACCTTC. The full variable domain, in which reference TRBV7-2 and TRBJ1-2 provide the parts outside the CDR3, is GAGVSQSPSNKVTEKGKDVELRCDPISGHTALYWYRQSLGQGLEFLIYFQGNSAPDKSGLPSDRFSAERTGGSVSTLTIQRTQQEDSAVYLCASSLGGVSDYGYTFGSGTRLTVV.

The chain couples TRBV13 to TRBJ2-1; 12 positions match TRBD2. CDR3 length: 14 amino acids. Germline V lookup: CDR1 PRHDT, CDR2 FYEKMQ (reference sequence). J lost 9 bases, V lost 5 bases, and 5 bases had no gene match. The CDR3, as DNA: TGTGCCAGCAGCGCTGGACTAGCGGGGCTTGAGCAGTTCTTC. Its translation: CASSAGLAGLEQFF.

This clonotype was observed once. Given a much more abundant clone one base away, this may be a read error. The chain couples TRBV7-2 to TRBJ1-1; TRBD1 matches 9 bases. The junction had 8 bases not matched to a gene; V was cut back by 4 bases and J by 5 bases. CDR1 SGHTA and CDR2 FQGNSA come from the germline V gene. The CDR3 extends over 15 amino acids. The CDR3 is CASSWSGTGRTEAFF. CDR3 sequence (DNA): TGTGCCAGCAGCTGGTCCGGGACAGGGAGGACTGAAGCTTTCTTT.